This T cell receptor beta chain emerged from a study of graft-versus-host responses after intestinal transplantation. About the study: Induction with anti-thymocyte globulin, then tacrolimus and steroids for about 3 years, was given to all recipients.

Method: immunoSEQ multiplex PCR; TCRdb's copy keeps in-frame clones and lacks some. The sample records fewer than 45,000 clones, 75% to 95% being singletons. A note on this clone: Its antigen is not known.

The germline V gene encodes CDR1 MNHEY and CDR2 SVGAGI. The V end lost 0 bases, the J end lost 1 base, and 7 bases lay between the germline ends. CDR3 length: 15 residues. Notes on the study in general: Those patients showing graft-donor T cell macrochimerism displayed high graft-versus-host to host-versus-graft clonal ratios in allografts. Maximum circulating GvH clone levels tracked with early post-transplant HvG decreases. GvH clones detected in recipient marrow included some appearing first in ileum or blood.

The sample was PBMCs, taken around 330 days after intestinal transplant. The sequence came from a human patient who received an intestinal transplant, so some T cells may come from the graft donor. The chain recombines TRBV6-5 with TRBJ1-5; tentative D call: TRBD1 (6 bases). In nucleotides, the CDR3 is TGTGCCAGCAGTTACTCCACAGGGAGCAATCAGCCCCAGCATTTT. Protein: CASSYSTGSNQPQHF.